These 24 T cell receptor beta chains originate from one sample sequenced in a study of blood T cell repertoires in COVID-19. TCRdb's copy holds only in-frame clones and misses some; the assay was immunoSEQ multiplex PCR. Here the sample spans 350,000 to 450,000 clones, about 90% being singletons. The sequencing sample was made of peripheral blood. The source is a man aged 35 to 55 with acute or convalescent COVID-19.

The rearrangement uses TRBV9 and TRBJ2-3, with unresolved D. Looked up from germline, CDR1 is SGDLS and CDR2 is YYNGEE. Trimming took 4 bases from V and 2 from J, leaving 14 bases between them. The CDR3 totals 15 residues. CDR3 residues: CASSLKSWATDTQYF. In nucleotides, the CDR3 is TGTGCCAGCAGCCTTAAGTCCTGGGCCACAGATACGCAGTATTTT.

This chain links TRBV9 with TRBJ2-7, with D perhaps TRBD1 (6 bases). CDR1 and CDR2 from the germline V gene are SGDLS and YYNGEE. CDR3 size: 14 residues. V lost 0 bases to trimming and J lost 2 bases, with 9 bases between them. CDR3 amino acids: CASSVVDSTYEQYF. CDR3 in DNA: TGTGCCAGCAGCGTAGTGGACAGTACCTACGAGCAGTACTTC.

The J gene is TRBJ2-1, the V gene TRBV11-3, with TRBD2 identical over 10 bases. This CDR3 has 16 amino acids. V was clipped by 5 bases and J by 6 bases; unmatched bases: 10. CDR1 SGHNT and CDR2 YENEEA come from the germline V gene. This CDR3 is CASSIGGLAAGNEQFF. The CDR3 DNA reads TGTGCCAGCAGCATAGGTGGACTAGCGGCCGGCAATGAGCAGTTCTTC.

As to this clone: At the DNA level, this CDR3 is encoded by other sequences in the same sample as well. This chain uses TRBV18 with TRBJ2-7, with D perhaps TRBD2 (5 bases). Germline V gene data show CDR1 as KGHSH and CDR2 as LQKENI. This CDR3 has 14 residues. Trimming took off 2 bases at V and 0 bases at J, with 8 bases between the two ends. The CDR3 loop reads CASSPTGDSYEQYF. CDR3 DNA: TGTGCCAGCTCACCAACCGGGGACTCCTACGAGCAGTACTTC.

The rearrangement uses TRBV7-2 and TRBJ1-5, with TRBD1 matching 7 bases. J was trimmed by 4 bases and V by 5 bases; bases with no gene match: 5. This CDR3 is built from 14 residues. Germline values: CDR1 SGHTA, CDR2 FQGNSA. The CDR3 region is CASSPRQGNQPQHF. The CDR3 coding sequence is TGTGCCAGCAGCCCCCGACAGGGTAATCAGCCCCAGCATTTT. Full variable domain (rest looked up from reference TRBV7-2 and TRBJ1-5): GAGVSQSPSNKVTEKGKDVELRCDPISGHTALYWYRQSLGQGLEFLIYFQGNSAPDKSGLPSDRFSAERTGGSVSTLTIQRTQQEDSAVYLCASSPRQGNQPQHFGDGTRLSIL.

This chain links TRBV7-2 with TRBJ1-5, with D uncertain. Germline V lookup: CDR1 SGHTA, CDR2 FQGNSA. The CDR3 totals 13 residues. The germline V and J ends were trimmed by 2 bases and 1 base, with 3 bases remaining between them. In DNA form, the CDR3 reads TGTGCCAGCAGCTTAAGCAGCAATCAGCCCCAGCATTTT. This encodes CASSLSSNQPQHF.

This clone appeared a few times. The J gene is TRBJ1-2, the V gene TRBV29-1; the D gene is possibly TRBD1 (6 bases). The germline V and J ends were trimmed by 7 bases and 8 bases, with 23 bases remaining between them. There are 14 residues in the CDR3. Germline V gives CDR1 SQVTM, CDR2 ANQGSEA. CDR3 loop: CSDIGQSGISGYTF. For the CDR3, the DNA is TGCAGCGATATAGGACAGAGTGGTATATCGGGCTACACCTTC. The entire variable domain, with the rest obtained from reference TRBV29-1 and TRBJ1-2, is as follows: SAVISQKPSRDICQRGTSLTIQCQVDSQVTMMFWYRQQPGQSLTLIATANQGSEATYESGFVIDKFPISRPNLTFSTLTVSNMSPEDSSIYLCSDIGQSGISGYTFGSGTRLTVV.

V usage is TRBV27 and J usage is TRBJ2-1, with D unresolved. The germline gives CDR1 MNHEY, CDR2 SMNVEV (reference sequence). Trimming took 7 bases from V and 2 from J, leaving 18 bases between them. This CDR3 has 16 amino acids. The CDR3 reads CASTPSKLRTYNEQFF. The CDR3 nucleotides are TGTGCCAGCACCCCCTCAAAACTGCGCACCTACAATGAGCAGTTCTTC.

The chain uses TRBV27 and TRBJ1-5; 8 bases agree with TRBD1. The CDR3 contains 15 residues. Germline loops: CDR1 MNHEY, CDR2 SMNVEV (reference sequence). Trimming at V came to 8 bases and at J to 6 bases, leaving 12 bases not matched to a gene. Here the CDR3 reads CASGYYRGTGQPQHF. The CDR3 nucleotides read TGTGCCAGCGGATACTACAGGGGGACGGGTCAGCCCCAGCATTTT.

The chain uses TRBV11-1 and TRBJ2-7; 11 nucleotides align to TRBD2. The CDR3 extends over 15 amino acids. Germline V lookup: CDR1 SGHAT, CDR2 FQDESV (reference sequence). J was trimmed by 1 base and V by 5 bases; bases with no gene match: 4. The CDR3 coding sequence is TGTGCCAGCAGCAAGCTAGCGGGGGGTTCCTACGAGCAGTACTTC. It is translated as CASSKLAGGSYEQYF. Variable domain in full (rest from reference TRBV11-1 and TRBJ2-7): EAEVAQSPRYKITEKSQAVAFWCDPISGHATLYWYRQILGQGPELLVQFQDESVVDDSQLPKDRFSAERLKGVDSTLKIQPAELGDSAMYLCASSKLAGGSYEQYFGPGTRLTVT.

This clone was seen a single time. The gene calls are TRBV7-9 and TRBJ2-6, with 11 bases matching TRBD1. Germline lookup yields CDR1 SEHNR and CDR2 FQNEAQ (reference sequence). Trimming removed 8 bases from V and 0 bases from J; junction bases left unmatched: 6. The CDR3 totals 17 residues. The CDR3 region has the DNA TGTGCCAGCGGAGGGACAGGGGGAAGCTCTGGGGCCAACGTCCTGACTTTC. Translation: CASGGTGGSSGANVLTF.

The CDR3 coding sequence is TGTGCCAGCAGCCAAGATGTGACTACCACGCAGTATTTT. It codes for CASSQDVTTTQYF. The chain links TRBV14 to TRBJ2-3, with TRBD2 as a possible D gene (5 bases). The CDR3 totals 13 residues. Germline V CDR1 and CDR2: SGHDN, FVKESK. Trimming removed 0 bases from V and 9 bases from J, with 10 bases in between.

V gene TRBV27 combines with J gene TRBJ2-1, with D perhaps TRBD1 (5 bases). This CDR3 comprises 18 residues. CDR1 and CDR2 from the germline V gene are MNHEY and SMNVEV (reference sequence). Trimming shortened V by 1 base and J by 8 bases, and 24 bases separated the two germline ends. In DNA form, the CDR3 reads TGTGCCAGCAGTTTATACAGTGACATCAGGGTCCAGGCAGATGAGCAGTTCTTC. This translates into CASSLYSDIRVQADEQFF.

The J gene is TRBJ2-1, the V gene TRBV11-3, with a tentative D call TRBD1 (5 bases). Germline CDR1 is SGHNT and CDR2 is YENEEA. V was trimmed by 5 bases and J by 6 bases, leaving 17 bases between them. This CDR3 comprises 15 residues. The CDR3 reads CASSPRSQGGNEQFF. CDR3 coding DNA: TGTGCCAGCAGCCCCCGAAGTCAGGGTGGCAATGAGCAGTTCTTC.

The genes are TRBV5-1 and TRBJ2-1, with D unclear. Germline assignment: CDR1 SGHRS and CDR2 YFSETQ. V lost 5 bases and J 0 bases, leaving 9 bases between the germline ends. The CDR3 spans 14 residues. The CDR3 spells CASSRENSYNEQFF. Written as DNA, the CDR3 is TGCGCCAGCAGTCGAGAGAACTCCTACAATGAGCAGTTCTTC.

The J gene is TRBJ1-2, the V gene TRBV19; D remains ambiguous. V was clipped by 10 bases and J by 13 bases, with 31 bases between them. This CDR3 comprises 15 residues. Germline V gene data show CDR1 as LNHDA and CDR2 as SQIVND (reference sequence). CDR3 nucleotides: TGTGCCACTCCTCCCCGGCCGGCAGGCGATCTATGGCGCACCTTC. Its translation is CATPPRPAGDLWRTF.

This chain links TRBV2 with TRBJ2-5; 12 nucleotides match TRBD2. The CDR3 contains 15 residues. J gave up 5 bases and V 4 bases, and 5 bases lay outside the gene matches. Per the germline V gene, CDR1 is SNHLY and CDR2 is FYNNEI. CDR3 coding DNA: TGTGCCAGCAGTGTCGGACTAGCGGGGCCGGAGACCCAGTACTTC. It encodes CASSVGLAGPETQYF. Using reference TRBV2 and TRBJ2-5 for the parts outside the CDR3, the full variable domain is EPEVTQTPSHQVTQMGQEVILRCVPISNHLYFYWYRQILGQKVEFLVSFYNNEISEKSEIFDDQFSVERPDGSNFTLKIRSTKLEDSAMYFCASSVGLAGPETQYFGPGTRLLVL.

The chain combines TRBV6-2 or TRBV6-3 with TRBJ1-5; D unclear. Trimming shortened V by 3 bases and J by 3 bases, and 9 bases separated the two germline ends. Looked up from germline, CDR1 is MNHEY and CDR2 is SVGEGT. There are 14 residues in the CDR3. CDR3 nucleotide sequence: TGTGCCAGCAGTTATTCGCAGTTCAATCAGCCCCAGCATTTT. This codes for CASSYSQFNQPQHF.

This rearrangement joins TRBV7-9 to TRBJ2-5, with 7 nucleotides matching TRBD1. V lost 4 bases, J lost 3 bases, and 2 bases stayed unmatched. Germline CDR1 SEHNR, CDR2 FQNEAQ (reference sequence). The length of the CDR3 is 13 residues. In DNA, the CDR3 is TGTGCCAGCAGCTACAGGGGAGAAGAGACCCAGTACTTC. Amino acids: CASSYRGEETQYF.

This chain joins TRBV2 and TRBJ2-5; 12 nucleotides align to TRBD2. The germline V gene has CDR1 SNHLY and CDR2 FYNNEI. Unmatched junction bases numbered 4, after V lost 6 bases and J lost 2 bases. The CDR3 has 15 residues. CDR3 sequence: CASRRTSGVQETQYF. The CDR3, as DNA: TGTGCCAGCAGGCGGACTAGCGGGGTACAAGAGACCCAGTACTTC.

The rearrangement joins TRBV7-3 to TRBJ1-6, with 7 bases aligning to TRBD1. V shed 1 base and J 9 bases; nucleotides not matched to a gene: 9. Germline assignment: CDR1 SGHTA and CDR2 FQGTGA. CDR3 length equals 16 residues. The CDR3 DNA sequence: TGTGCCAGCAGCTTAAATCAACGGGACAGACCTTCACCCCTCCACTTT. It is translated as CASSLNQRDRPSPLHF.

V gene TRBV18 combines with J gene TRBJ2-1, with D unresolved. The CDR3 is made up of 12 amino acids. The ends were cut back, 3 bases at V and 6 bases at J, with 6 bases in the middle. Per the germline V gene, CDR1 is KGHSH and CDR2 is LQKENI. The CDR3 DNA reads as TGTGCCAGCTCACCCTTCCCCAATGAGCAGTTCTTC. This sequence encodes CASSPFPNEQFF.

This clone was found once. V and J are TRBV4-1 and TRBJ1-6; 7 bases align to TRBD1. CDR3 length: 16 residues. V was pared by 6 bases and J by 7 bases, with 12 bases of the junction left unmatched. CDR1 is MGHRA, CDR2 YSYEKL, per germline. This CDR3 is CASRKDRSFQNSPLHF. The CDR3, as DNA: TGCGCCAGCAGGAAGGACAGGTCGTTTCAAAATTCACCCCTCCACTTT.

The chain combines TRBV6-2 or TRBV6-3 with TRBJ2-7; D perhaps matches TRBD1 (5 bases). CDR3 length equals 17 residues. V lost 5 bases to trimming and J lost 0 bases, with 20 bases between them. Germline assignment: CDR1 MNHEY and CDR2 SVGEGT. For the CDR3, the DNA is TGTGCCAGCAGTGTACTCGGTCATGGGGCGGTCTCCTACGAGCAGTACTTC. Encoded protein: CASSVLGHGAVSYEQYF.